This T cell receptor beta chain came from a study of cytomegalovirus exposure and HLA in healthy donors. This table comes from immunoSEQ multiplex PCR, and its TCRdb copy is limited to in-frame clones, with some not included. The sample consists of some 230,000 clones, 90% to 95% of them appearing once. Note on this clone: The same CDR3 arises from other DNA sequences in this sample as well.

This CDR3 contains 11 residues. Germline V gene sequence: CDR1 SQVTM, CDR2 ANQGSEA. The germline V and J ends were trimmed by 4 bases and 3 bases, with 6 bases remaining between them. This chain uses TRBV29-1 with TRBJ1-1; D not resolved. The sequenced sample was PBMCs. This receptor was taken from a woman in her late teens or twenties in good health and CMV-seronegative. The CDR3 is CSVGGDTEAFF. The CDR3 nucleotides read TGCAGCGTTGGCGGCGACACTGAAGCTTTCTTT.